This TCR beta chain originates from a study of identical twins. This CDR3 is built from 14 residues. CDR1 and CDR2 (germline): SQVTM, ANQGSEA. Trimming removed 8 bases at V and 6 bases at J, with 20 bases between. TCRdb passed the 5' RACE reads through MiXCR, listing each CDR3 protein once. Of some 440,000 distinct CDR3 sequences listed, 20% to 25% were seen once; the top ten hold 2.9%. These data are also associated with another study on T cells expressing NK-cell markers. That study reports: Sorted CD3+CD56-NKG2C+, CD3+CD56+NKG2C+ and CD3+CD56+NKG2C- T cells supplied the TCR beta repertoires. Seven of the eight sequenced donors were HCMV-seropositive; one was seronegative.

The receptor was isolated from a young woman in good health. Source material: CD4+ T cells sorted from blood. V is TRBV29-1 and J is TRBJ2-1; perhaps TRBD2 as D (5 bases). The CDR3, as DNA: TGCAGCCTTGCGGAGGATCAGTGGGTCAATGAGCAGTTCTTC. It encodes CSLAEDQWVNEQFF.